The clone carrying this TCR beta chain appeared a few times. Its cognate antigen is unknown. V was trimmed by 6 bases and J by 6 bases, leaving 6 bases between them. The CDR3 consists of 11 residues. The germline CDR1 and CDR2 sequences are LNHDA and SQIVND (reference sequence). This record comes from a study of T-cell memory formation after mild COVID-19. Across the whole study: Each donor largely had its own TCR clusters. Study observations and caveats: Clones that shrank (day 15 to 85) were balanced CD4/CD8, whereas later expanders leaned CD4+. Researchers report contracting CD4+ clones mostly in CM and EM, with CD8+ clones in EMRA. Some SARS-CoV-2-responding clones were already detected in memory before infection.

TCRdb redid the calling of the 5' RACE reads with MiXCR, one entry per CDR3 protein. The sample comprises some 150,000 distinct CDR3 sequences, under 7% of which are singletons, and about 1.9% rests with the top ten. J is TRBJ2-1 and V is TRBV19; D is ambiguous. The TCR comes from an adult woman who had mild COVID-19 (a few samples of this study predate the infection). Cell type and time point are not known. Sequencing was carried out using PBMCs or a T cell subset sorted from them (not recorded which). The CDR3 reads CASSYRNEQFF. As DNA, the CDR3 is TGTGCCAGTAGCTACCGCAATGAGCAGTTCTTC.